The T cell receptor (beta chain) described here comes from a study of T cell repertoires in cytomegalovirus infection. Whole-study context: Matching HLA type, along with CMV infection, was indicated by public TCR beta signatures.

The CDR3 is 15 residues long. Germline CDR1 is GTSNPN and CDR2 is SVGIG (reference sequence). Germline trimming cut 1 base from V and 10 bases from J; bases unmatched to any gene: 12. TCRdb fed the reads into MiXCR, producing one record per CDR3 protein. The sample carries over 300,000 distinct CDR3 sequences, more than 8% recorded once. This clonotype has more than one count but fewer than ten. The sequence was collected from a human donor in good health (CMV status not recorded). Some clones in this sample may be carry-over from other donors' samples. This chain links TRBV30 with TRBJ2-1; 8 bases are a match to TRBD2. The source material was PBMCs. For the CDR3, the DNA is TGTGCCTGGAGTGGGGAGCGGGAGACAGTATGGGAGCAGTTCTTC. This encodes CAWSGERETVWEQFF.